The 9 T cell receptor beta chains in this list originate from one sample, sequenced in a study of cytomegalovirus exposure and HLA in healthy donors. Primers included in the PCR were 60 Vbeta and 13 Jbeta primers. The protocol was immunoSEQ multiplex PCR, while the TCRdb copy is restricted to in-frame clones and leaves out a portion. Of around 110,000 clones in the sample, roughly 80% are singletons; the top ten hold 22%. Sequencing was done on a sample of PBMCs. These receptors were taken from a man aged 30-40 years in good health and CMV-seropositive.

This chain connects TRBV11-2 to TRBJ1-1, with TRBD1 identical over 11 bases. Unmatched junction bases numbered 4, after V lost 1 base and J lost 3 bases. The germline gives CDR1 SGHAT, CDR2 FQNNGV. This CDR3 region has 16 residues. The CDR3 DNA follows: TGTGCCAGCAGCTTAGTAGGACAGGGGGCTTACACTGAAGCTTTCTTT. Translating gives CASSLVGQGAYTEAFF.

This clone was recorded only once. The V gene is TRBV5-4, the J gene TRBJ2-5; TRBD2 agrees at 14 bases. V was pared by 4 bases and J by 2 bases, with 10 bases of the junction left unmatched. The CDR3 has 18 amino acids. Germline loops: CDR1 SGHNT, CDR2 YYREEE (reference sequence). CDR3 amino acids: CASSLGLAGGSAQETQYF. The CDR3 region has the DNA TGTGCCAGCAGCCTCGGACTAGCGGGGGGCTCAGCGCAAGAGACCCAGTACTTC.

The J gene is TRBJ2-2, the V gene TRBV6-1; weak D call: TRBD2 (5 bases). The CDR3 totals 14 residues. The V and J ends lost 6 bases and 3 bases respectively, with 11 bases between them. Germline V gene lookup returns CDR1 MNHNS and CDR2 SASEGT. The CDR3 nucleotides are TGTGCCAGCAGGATTAGCGTTCACACCGGGGAGCTGTTTTTT. Its protein is CASRISVHTGELFF.

This clone appeared a single time. This sequence joins TRBV4-1 and TRBJ2-3; maybe TRBD2 (5 bases). V was shortened by 0 bases and J by 4 bases, with 14 bases between the two germline ends. CDR1 is MGHRA, CDR2 YSYEKL, per germline. This CDR3 contains 16 residues. CDR3 loop: CASSQDGRSRADTQYF. CDR3 nucleotides: TGCGCCAGCAGCCAAGACGGGCGCTCGAGGGCAGATACGCAGTATTTT.

J is TRBJ2-1 and V is TRBV7-7, with 10 bases that match TRBD2. V trimming: 5 bases; J trimming: 0 bases; junction bases outside the gene matches: 4. The CDR3 sequence is 16 residues long. From germline, CDR1 is SSHAT and CDR2 FNYEAQ (reference sequence). CDR3 protein: CASSQASGSSYNEQFF. The CDR3 bases are TGTGCCAGCAGCCAAGCTAGCGGGAGCTCCTACAATGAGCAGTTCTTC.

J is TRBJ2-7 and V is TRBV2; D perhaps matches TRBD1 (6 bases). Germline lookup yields CDR1 SNHLY and CDR2 FYNNEI. The CDR3 contains 17 residues. With 7 bases removed from V and 3 bases from J, the gap between germline ends came to 25 bases. The CDR3 nucleotides read TGTGCCAGCACCCGGGCCCTCCGGACAGAAGCAATCTACGAGCAGTACTTC. Translated: CASTRALRTEAIYEQYF.

This chain connects TRBV14 to TRBJ2-2; the D gene is possibly TRBD2 (6 bases). The germline gives CDR1 SGHDN, CDR2 FVKESK. The germline V and J ends were trimmed by 2 bases and 0 bases, with 13 bases remaining between them. This CDR3 has 17 residues. The CDR3 here is CASSQLAGTANTGELFF. CDR3 DNA sequence: TGTGCCAGCAGCCAACTGGCGGGAACCGCGAACACCGGGGAGCTGTTTTTT.

This chain connects TRBV7-8 to TRBJ2-3; D is perhaps TRBD2 (6 bases). From germline, CDR1 is SGHVS and CDR2 FQNEAQ. This CDR3 is 16 amino acids long. Trimming cost V 5 bases and J 0 bases, with 15 bases left between them. The CDR3 DNA follows: TGTGCCAGCAGCCCCCTGGGTGGGGGGAGCACAGATACGCAGTATTTT. Translating it yields CASSPLGGGSTDTQYF. Filled out from reference TRBV7-8 and TRBJ2-3, the complete variable domain reads GAGVSQSPRYKVAKRGQDVALRCDPISGHVSLFWYQQALGQGPEFLTYFQNEAQLDKSGLPSDRFFAERPEGSVSTLKIQRTQQEDSAVYLCASSPLGGGSTDTQYFGPGTRLTVL.

V and J are TRBV6-5 and TRBJ1-1; D unresolved. There are 14 residues in the CDR3. V shed 5 bases and J shed 2 bases, with 12 bases lying between them. CDR1 is MNHEY, CDR2 SVGAGI, per germline. The CDR3 loop is CASSDQARNTEAFF. CDR3 in DNA: TGTGCCAGCAGTGATCAGGCCCGAAACACTGAAGCTTTCTTT.